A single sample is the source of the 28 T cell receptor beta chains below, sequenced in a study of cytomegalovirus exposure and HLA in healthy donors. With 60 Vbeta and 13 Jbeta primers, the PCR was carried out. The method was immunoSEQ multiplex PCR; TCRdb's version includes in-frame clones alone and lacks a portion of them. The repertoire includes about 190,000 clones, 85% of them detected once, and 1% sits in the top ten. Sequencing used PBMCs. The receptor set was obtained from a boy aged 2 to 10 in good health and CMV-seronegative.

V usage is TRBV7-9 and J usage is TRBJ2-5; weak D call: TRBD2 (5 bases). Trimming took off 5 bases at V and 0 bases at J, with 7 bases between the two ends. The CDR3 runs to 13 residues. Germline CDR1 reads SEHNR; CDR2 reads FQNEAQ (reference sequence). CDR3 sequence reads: CASSPRDQETQYF. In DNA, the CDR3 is TGTGCCAGCAGCCCGAGGGACCAAGAGACCCAGTACTTC.

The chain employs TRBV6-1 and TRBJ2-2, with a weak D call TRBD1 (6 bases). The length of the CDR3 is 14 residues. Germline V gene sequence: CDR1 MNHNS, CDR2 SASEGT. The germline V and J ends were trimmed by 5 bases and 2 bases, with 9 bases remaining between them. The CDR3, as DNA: TGTGCCAGCAGTTGGGGACACAACACCGGGGAGCTGTTTTTT. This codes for CASSWGHNTGELFF.

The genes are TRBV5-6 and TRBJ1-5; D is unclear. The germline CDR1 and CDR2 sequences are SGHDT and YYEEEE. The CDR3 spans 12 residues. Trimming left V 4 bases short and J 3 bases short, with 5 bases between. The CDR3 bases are TGTGCCAGCAGCATCTCCAATCAGCCCCAGCATTTT. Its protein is CASSISNQPQHF.

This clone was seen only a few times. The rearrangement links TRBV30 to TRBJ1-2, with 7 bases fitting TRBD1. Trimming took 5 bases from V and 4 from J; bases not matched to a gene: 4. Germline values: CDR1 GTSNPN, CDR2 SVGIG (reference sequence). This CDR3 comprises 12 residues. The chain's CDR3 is CAWVGQSYGYTF. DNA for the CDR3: TGTGCCTGGGTGGGACAGAGCTATGGCTACACCTTC.

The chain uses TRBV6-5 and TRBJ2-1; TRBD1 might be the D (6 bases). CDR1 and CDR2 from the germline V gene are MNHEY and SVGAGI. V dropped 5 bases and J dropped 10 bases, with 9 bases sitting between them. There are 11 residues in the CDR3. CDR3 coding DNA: TGTGCCAGCAGTGATGGACAGGAGCAGTTCTTC. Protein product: CASSDGQEQFF.

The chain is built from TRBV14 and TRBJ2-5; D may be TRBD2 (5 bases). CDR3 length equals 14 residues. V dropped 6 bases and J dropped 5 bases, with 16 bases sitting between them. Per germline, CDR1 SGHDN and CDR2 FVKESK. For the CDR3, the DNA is TGTGCCAGCAGTCGAGGGTTTACGTTGGAGACCCAGTACTTC. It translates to CASSRGFTLETQYF.

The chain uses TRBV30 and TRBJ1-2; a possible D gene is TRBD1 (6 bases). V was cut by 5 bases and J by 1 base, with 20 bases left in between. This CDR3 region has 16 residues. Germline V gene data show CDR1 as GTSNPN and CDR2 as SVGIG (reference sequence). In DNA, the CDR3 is TGTGCCTGGCAACACCAGGGGATCCTCTTTAACTATGGCTACACCTTC. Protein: CAWQHQGILFNYGYTF.

This CDR3 is CASVRGLAMNTEAFF. Written as DNA, the CDR3 is TGTGCCAGCGTGCGGGGGTTGGCGATGAACACTGAAGCTTTCTTT. This sequence joins TRBV2 and TRBJ1-1; D might be TRBD1 (5 bases). Germline values: CDR1 SNHLY, CDR2 FYNNEI. The CDR3 has 15 amino acids. V dropped 8 bases and J dropped 0 bases, with 16 bases sitting between them.

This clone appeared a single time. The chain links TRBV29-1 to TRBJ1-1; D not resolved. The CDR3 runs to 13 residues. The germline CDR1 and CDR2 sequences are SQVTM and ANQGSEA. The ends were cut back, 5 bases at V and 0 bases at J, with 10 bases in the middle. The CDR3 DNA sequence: TGCAGCGTTACGGGGAGTCTGAACACTGAAGCTTTCTTT. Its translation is CSVTGSLNTEAFF.

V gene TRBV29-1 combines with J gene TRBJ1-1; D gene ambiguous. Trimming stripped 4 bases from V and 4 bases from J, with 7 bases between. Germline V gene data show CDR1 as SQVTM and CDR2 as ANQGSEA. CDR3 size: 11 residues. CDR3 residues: CSVALSTEAFF. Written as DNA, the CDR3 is TGCAGCGTTGCTCTAAGCACTGAAGCTTTCTTT. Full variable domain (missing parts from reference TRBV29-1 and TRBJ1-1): SAVISQKPSRDICQRGTSLTIQCQVDSQVTMMFWYRQQPGQSLTLIATANQGSEATYESGFVIDKFPISRPNLTFSTLTVSNMSPEDSSIYLCSVALSTEAFFGQGTRLTVV.

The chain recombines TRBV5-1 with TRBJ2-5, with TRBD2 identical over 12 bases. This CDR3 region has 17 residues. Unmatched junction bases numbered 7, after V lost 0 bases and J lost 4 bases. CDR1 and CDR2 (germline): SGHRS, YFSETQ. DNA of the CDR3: TGCGCCAGCAGCTTGGAGAGACTAGCGGGAGTACGAGAGACCCAGTACTTC. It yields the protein CASSLERLAGVRETQYF.

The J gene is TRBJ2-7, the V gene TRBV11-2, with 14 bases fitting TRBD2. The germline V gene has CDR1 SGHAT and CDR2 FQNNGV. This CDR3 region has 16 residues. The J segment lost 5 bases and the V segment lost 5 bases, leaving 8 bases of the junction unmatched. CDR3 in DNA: TGTGCCAGCAGCCCACCTGGGACTAGCGGGAGCCACGAGCAGTACTTC. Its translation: CASSPPGTSGSHEQYF.

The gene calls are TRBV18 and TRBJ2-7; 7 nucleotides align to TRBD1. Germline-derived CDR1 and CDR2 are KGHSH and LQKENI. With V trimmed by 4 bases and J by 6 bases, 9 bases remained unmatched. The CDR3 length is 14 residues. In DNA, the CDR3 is TGTGCCAGCTCACGCGAGAAGGCAGGGGGCGAGCAGTACTTC. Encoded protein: CASSREKAGGEQYF.

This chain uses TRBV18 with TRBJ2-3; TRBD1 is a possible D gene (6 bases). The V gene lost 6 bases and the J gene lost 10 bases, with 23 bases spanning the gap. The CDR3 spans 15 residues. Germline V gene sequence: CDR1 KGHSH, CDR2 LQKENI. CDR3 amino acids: CASSRQGQALPAQYF. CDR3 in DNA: TGTGCCAGCTCCCGCCAGGGGCAGGCCCTTCCGGCGCAGTATTTT.

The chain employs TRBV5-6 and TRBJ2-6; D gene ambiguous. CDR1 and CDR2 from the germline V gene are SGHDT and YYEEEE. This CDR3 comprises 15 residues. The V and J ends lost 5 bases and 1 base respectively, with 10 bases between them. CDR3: CASRLSESGANVLTF. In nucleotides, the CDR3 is TGTGCCAGCAGACTAAGTGAGTCTGGGGCCAACGTCCTGACTTTC.

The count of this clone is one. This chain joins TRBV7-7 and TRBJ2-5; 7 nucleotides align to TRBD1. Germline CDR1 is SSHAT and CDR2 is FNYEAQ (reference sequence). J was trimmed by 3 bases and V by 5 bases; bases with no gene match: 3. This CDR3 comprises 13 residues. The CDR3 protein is CASSRDREETQYF. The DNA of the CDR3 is TGTGCCAGCAGCCGCGACAGGGAAGAGACCCAGTACTTC.

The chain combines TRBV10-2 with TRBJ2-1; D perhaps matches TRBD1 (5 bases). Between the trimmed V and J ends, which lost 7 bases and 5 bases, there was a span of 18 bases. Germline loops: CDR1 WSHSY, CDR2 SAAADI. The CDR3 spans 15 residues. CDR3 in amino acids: CASTPLRAENNEQFF. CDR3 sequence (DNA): TGCGCCAGCACCCCGCTCAGGGCCGAAAACAATGAGCAGTTCTTC.

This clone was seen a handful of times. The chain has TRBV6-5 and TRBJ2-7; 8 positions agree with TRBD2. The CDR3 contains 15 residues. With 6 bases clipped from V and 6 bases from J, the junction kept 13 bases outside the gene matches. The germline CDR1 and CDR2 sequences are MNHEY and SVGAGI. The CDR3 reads CASSPPSGFRGEQYF. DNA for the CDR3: TGTGCCAGCAGCCCCCCTAGCGGGTTCAGGGGCGAGCAGTACTTC.

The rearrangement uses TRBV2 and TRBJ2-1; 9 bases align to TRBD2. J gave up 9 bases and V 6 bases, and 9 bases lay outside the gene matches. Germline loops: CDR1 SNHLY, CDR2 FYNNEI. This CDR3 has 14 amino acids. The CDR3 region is CASSCCGRVGEQFF. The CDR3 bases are TGTGCCAGCAGCTGTTGCGGGAGGGTTGGTGAGCAGTTCTTC.

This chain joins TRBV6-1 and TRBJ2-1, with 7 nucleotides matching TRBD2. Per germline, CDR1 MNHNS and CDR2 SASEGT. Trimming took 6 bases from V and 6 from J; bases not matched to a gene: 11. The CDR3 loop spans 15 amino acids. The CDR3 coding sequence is TGTGCCAGCAGCCCCCCGGGAGGATGGGGCAATGAGCAGTTCTTC. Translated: CASSPPGGWGNEQFF.

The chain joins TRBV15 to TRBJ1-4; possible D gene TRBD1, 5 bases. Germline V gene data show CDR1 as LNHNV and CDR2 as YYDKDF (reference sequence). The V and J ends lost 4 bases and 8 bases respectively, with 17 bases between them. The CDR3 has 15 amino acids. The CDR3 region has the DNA TGTGCCACCAGCACCCCATTGGGGGGTAGGGAAAAACTGTTTTTT. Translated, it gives CATSTPLGGREKLFF.

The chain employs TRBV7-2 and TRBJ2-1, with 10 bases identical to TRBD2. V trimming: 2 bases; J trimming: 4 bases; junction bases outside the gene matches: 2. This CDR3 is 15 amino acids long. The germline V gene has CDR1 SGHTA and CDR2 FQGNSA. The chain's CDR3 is CASSLSSGRYNEQFF. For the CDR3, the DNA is TGTGCCAGCAGCTTATCTAGCGGGAGATACAATGAGCAGTTCTTC. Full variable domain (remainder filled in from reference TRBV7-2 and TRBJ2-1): GAGVSQSPSNKVTEKGKDVELRCDPISGHTALYWYRQSLGQGLEFLIYFQGNSAPDKSGLPSDRFSAERTGGSVSTLTIQRTQQEDSAVYLCASSLSSGRYNEQFFGPGTRLTVL.

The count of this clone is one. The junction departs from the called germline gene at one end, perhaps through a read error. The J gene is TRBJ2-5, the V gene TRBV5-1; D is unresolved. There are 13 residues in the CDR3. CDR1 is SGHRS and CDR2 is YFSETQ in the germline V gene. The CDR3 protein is CASCLTSGETQYF. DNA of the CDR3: TGCGCCAGCTGCTTAACGTCGGGAGAGACCCAGTACTTC.

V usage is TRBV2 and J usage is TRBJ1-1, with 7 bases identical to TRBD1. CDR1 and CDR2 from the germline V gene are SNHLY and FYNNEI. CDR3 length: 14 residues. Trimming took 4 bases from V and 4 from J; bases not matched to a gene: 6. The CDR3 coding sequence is TGTGCCAGCAGTGGGGACAGCTCGAGCACTGAAGCTTTCTTT. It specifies CASSGDSSSTEAFF.

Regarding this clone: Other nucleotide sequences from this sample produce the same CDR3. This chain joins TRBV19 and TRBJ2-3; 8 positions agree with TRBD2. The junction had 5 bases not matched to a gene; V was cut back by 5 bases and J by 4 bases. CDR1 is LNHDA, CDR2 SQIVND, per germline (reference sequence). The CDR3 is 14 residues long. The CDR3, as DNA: TGTGCCAGTAGTGGCAGCGGGAGTGCAGATACGCAGTATTTT. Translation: CASSGSGSADTQYF.

The CDR3 sequence: CASRRDRGGGYTF. CDR3 nucleotides: TGTGCCAGCAGACGGGACAGGGGAGGCGGCTACACCTTC. V and J are TRBV6-5 and TRBJ1-2; 10 nucleotides align to TRBD1. The germline V gene has CDR1 MNHEY and CDR2 SVGAGI. This CDR3 is built from 13 residues. The V and J ends lost 6 bases and 8 bases, in that order; junction bases with no gene match: 6.

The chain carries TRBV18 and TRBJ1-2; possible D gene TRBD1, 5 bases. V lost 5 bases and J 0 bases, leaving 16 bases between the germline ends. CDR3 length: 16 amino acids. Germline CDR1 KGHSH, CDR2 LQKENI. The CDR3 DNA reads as TGTGCCAGCTCATCTCGATTGGACATAGCTAACTATGGCTACACCTTC. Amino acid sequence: CASSSRLDIANYGYTF.

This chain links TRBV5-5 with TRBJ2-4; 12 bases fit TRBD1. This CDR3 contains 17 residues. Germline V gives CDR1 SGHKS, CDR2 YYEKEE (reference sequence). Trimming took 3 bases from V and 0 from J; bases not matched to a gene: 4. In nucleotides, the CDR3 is TGTGCCAGCAGCTGGGACAGGGGGCTTGGAGCCAAAAACATTCAGTACTTC. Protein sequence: CASSWDRGLGAKNIQYF. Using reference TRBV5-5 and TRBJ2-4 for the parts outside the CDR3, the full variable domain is DAGVTQSPTHLIKTRGQQVTLRCSPISGHKSVSWYQQVLGQGPQFIFQYYEKEERGRGNFPDRFSARQFPNYSSELNVNALLLGDSALYLCASSWDRGLGAKNIQYFGAGTRLSVL.